This TCR beta chain was sequenced in a study of CD8 T cells in ankylosing spondylitis. Quantitative 5'-RACE with molecular barcodes produced the TCR beta libraries. TCRdb reprocessed the 5' RACE reads with MiXCR, giving one entry per CDR3 protein. The sample includes approximately 42,000 distinct CDR3 sequences, around 3.8% seen only once; the top ten take over 3%. V gave up 0 bases and J gave up 2 bases, with 9 bases separating them. This CDR3 is 14 amino acids long. CDR1 is SGDLS, CDR2 YYNGEE, per germline. This clonotype was detected ten times or more. The origin of this receptor is a female donor with ankylosing spondylitis or in good health (not recorded which). This chain joins TRBV9 and TRBJ2-7; D is ambiguous. Material: blood, either unsorted or a sorted T cell fraction (not recorded which). CDR3: CASSVEIGPYEQYF. Here the CDR3 DNA reads TGTGCCAGCAGCGTAGAAATAGGGCCCTACGAGCAGTACTTC.